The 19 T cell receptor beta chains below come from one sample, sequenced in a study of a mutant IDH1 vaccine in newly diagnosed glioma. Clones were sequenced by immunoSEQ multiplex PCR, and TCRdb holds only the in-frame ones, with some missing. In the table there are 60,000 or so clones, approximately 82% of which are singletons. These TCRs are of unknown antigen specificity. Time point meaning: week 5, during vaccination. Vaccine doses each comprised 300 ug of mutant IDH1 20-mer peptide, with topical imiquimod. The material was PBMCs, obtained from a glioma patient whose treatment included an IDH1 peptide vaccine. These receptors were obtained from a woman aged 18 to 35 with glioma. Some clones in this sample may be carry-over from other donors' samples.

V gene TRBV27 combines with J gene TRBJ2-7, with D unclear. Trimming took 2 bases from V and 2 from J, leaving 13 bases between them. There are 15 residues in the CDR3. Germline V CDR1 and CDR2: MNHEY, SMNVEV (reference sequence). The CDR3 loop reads CASSLSFLRTYEQYF. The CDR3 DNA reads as TGTGCCAGCAGTTTAAGTTTCCTCAGAACCTACGAGCAGTACTTC.

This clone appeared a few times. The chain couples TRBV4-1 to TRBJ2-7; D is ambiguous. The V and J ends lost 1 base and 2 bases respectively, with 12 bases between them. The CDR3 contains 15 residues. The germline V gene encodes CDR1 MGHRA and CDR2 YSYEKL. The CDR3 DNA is TGCGCCAGCAGCCAAGCCAACAGCCACCCCTACGAGCAGTACTTC. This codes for CASSQANSHPYEQYF.

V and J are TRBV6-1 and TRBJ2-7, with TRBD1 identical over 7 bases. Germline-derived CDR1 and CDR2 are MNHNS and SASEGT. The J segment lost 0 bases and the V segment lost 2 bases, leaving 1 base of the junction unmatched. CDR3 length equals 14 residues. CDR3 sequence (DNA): TGTGCCAGCAGTGAACAGGGGGTCTCCTACGAGCAGTACTTC. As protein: CASSEQGVSYEQYF.

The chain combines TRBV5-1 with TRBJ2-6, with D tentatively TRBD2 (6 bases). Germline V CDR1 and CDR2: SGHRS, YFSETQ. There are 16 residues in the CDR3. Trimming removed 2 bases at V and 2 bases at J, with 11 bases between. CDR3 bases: TGCGCCAGCAGCTTATGGGGGGACCCTGGGGCCAACGTCCTGACTTTC. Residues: CASSLWGDPGANVLTF.

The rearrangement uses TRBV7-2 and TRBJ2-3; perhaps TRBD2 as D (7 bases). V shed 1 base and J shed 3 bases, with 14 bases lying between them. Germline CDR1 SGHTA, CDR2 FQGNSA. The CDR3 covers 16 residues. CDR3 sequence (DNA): TGTGCCAGCAGCTTAGATACGGGGGGCAGGACAGATACGCAGTATTTT. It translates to CASSLDTGGRTDTQYF.

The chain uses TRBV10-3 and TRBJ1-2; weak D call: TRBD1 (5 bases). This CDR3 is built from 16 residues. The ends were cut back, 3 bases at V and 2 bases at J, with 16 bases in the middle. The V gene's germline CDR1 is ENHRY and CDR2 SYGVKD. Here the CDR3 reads CAISEIGGAANYGYTF. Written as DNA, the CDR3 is TGTGCCATCAGTGAAATCGGAGGGGCAGCGAACTATGGCTACACCTTC.

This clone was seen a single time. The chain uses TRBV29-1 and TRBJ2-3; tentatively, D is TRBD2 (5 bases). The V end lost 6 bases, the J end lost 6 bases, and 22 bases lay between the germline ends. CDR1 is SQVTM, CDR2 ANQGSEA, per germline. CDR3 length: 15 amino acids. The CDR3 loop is CSVHRAGSLPDTQYF. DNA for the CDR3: TGCAGCGTCCATAGGGCGGGCTCACTGCCGGATACGCAGTATTTT.

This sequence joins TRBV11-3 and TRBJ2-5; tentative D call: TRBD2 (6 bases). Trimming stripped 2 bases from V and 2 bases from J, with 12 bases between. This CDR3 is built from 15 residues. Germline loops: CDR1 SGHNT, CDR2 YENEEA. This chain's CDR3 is CASSLRVGRQETQYF. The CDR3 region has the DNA TGTGCCAGCAGCTTACGGGTAGGGAGGCAAGAGACCCAGTACTTC. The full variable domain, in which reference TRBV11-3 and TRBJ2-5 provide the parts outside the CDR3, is EAGVVQSPRYKIIEKKQPVAFWCNPISGHNTLYWYLQNLGQGPELLIRYENEEAVDDSQLPKDRFSAERLKGVDSTLKIQPAELGDSAVYLCASSLRVGRQETQYFGPGTRLLVL.

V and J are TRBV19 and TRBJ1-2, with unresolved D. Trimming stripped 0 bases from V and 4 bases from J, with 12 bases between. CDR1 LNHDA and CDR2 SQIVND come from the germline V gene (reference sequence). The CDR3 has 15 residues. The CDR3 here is CASSIDADWGYGYTF. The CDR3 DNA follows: TGTGCCAGTAGTATAGACGCCGATTGGGGCTATGGCTACACCTTC.

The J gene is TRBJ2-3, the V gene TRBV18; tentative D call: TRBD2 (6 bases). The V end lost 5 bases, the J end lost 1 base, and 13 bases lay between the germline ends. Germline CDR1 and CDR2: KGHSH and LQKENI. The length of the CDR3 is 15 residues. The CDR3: CASSNGGGGTDTQYF. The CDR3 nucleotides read TGTGCCAGCTCAAACGGCGGAGGGGGCACAGATACGCAGTATTTT.

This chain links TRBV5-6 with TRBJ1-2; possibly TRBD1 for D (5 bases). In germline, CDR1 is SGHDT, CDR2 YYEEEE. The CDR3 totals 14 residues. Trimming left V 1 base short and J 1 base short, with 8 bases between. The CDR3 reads CASSLQGDNYGYTF. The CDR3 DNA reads TGTGCCAGCAGCTTGCAGGGCGATAACTATGGCTACACCTTC.

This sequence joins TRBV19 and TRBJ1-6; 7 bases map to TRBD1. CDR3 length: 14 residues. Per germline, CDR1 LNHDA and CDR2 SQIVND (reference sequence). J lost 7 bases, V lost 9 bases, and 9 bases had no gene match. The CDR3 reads CASRKGGNNSPLHF. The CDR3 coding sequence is TGTGCCAGCCGAAAAGGGGGCAACAATTCACCCCTCCACTTT. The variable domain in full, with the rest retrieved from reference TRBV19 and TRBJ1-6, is DGGITQSPKYLFRKEGQNVTLSCEQNLNHDAMYWYRQDPGQGLRLIYYSQIVNDFQKGDIAEGYSVSREKKESFPLTVTSAQKNPTAFYLCASRKGGNNSPLHFGNGTRLTVT.

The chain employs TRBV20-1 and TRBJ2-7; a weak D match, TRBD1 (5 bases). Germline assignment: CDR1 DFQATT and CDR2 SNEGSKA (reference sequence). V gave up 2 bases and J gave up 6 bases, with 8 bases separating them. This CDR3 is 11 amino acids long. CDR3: CSARPQGEQYF. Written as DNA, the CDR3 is TGCAGTGCTAGACCCCAGGGCGAGCAGTACTTC.

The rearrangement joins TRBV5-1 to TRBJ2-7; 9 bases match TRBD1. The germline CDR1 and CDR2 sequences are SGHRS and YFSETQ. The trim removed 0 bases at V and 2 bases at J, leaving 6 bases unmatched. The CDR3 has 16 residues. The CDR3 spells CASSLAWDREPYEQYF. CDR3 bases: TGCGCCAGCAGCTTGGCTTGGGACAGGGAACCCTACGAGCAGTACTTC.

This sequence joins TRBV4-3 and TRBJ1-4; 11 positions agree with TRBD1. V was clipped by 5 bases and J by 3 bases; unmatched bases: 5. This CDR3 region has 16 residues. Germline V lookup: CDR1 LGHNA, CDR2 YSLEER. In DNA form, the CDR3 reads TGCGCCAGCAGCTTGGGACAGGGGGTCCCTAATGAAAAACTGTTTTTT. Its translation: CASSLGQGVPNEKLFF.

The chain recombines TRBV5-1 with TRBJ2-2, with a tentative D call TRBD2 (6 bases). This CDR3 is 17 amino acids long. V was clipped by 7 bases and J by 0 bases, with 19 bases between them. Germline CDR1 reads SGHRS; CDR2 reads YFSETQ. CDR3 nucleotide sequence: TGCGCCAGCGGGTCGGGACTCTACTCGGCGAACACCGGGGAGCTGTTTTTT. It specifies CASGSGLYSANTGELFF.

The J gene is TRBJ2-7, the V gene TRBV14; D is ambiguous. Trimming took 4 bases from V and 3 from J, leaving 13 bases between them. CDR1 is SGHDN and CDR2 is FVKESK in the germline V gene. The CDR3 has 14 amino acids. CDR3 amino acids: CASSLRLQVYEQYF. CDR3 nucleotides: TGTGCCAGCAGCCTTCGACTCCAAGTCTACGAGCAGTACTTC.

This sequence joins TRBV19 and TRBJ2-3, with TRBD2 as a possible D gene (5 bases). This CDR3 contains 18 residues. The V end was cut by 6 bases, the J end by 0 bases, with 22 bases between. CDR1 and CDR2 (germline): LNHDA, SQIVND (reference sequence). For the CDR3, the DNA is TGTGCCAGTAGCGTATTCCCGGACCTTGGCGGGAGCACAGATACGCAGTATTTT. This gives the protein CASSVFPDLGGSTDTQYF.

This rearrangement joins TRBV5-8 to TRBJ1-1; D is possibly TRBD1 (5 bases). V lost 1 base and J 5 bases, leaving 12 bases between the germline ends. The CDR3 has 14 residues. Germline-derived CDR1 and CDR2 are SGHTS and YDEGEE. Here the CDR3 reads CASSLYGGNTEAFF. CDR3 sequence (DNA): TGTGCCAGCAGCTTGTATGGGGGTAATACTGAAGCTTTCTTT.